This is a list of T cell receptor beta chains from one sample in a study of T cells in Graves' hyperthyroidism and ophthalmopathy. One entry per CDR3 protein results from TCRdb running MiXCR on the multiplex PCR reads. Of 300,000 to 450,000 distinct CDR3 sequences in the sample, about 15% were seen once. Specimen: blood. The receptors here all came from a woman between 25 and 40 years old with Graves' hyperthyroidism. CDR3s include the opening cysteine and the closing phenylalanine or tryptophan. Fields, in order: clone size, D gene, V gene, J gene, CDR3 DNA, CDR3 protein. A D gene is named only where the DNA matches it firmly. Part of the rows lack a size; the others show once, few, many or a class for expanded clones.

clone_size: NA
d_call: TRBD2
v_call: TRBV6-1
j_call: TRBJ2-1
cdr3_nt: TGTGCCAGCCGAAGTTCCCTAGCGGGGGATTACAATGAGCAGTTCTTC
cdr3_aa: CASRSSLAGDYNEQFF

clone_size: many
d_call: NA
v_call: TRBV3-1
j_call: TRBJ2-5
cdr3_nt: TGTGCCAGCAGCCAAGGATTTTGGCCAGAGACCCAGTACTTC
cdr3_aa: CASSQGFWPETQYF

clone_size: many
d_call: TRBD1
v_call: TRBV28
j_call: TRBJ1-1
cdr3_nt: TGTGCCAGCGCAGGGGGAGTGAACACTGAAGCTTTCTTT
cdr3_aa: CASAGGVNTEAFF

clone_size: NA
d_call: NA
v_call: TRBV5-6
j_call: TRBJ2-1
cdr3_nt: TGTGCCAGCAGCTTGTTCAGCGCTTACAATGAGCAGTTCTTC
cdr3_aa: CASSLFSAYNEQFF

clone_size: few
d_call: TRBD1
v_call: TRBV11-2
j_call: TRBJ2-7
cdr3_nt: TGTGCCAGCAGCACCCTCAGGACAGGGTTCCACGAGCAGTACTTC
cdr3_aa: CASSTLRTGFHEQYF

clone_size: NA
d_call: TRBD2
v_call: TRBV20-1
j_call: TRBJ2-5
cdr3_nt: TGCAGTGCTAAGGGACTAGCGGGGGGGGAGACCCAGTACTTC
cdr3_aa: CSAKGLAGGETQYF

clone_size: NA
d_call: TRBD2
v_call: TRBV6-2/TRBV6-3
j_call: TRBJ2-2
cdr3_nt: TGTGCCAGCCGAGGACTAGCGGGAGGGCCGGACACCGGGGAGCTGTTTTTT
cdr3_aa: CASRGLAGGPDTGELFF

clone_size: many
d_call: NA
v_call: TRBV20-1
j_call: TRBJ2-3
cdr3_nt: TGCAGTGCTAGAGTCCCACTAGTTAACACAGATACGCAGTATTTT
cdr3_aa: CSARVPLVNTDTQYF

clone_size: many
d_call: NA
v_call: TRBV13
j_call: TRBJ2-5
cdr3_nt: TGTGCCAGCAGCAACCGGGACTCCCAAGAGACCCAGTACTTC
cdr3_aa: CASSNRDSQETQYF

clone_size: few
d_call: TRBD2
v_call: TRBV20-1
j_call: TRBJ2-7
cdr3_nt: TGCAGTGCTAGAGGGGGAGGGGACGAGCAGTACTTC
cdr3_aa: CSARGGGDEQYF

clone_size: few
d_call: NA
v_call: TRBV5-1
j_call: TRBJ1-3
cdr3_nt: TGCGCCAGCAGCTTGAGGCCTGCCGCTGGAAACACCATATATTTT
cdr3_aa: CASSLRPAAGNTIYF

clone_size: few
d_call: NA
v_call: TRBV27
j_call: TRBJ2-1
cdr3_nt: TGTGCCGGCCAACCGATCGGGAGTGGGTCCCACAATGAGCAGTTCTTC
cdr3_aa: CAGQPIGSGSHNEQFF

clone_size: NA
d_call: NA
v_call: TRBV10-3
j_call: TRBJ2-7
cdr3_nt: TGTGCCATCAGTAACACAGGGAATCCGACGCTTGGGCAGTACTTC
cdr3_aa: CAISNTGNPTLGQYF

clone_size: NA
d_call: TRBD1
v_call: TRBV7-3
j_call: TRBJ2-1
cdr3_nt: TGTGCCAGCAGCCCCACGGGACAGGGCTCCTACAATGAGCAGTTCTTC
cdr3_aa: CASSPTGQGSYNEQFF

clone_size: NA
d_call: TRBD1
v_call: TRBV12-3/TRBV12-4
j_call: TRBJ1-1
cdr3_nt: TGTGCCAGCAGTTTTCCGGCGGGATGCAGGGGGAGAGCTTTCTTT
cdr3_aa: CASSFPAGCRGRAFF

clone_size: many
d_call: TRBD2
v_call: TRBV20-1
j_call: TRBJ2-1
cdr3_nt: TGCAGTGCTAGAGAGGGTAGCGGGAGATGGAATGAGCAGTTCTTC
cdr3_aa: CSAREGSGRWNEQFF

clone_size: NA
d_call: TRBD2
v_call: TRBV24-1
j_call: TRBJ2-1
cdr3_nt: TGTGCCACCAGTGACACTAGCGGGAGGAGCTCCTACAATGAGCAGTTCTTC
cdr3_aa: CATSDTSGRSSYNEQFF

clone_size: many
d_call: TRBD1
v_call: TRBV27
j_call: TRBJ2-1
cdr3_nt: TGTGCCAGCCAGGGACAGGGGCCCTCCAATGAGCAGTTCTTC
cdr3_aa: CASQGQGPSNEQFF

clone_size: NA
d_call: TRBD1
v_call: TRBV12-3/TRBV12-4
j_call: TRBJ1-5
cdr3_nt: TGTGCCAGCAGTATCGACAGGGGTAATCAGCCCCAGCATTTT
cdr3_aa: CASSIDRGNQPQHF

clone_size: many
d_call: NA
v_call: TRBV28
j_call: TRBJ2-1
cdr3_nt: TGTGCCAGCAGGCGAGTAGGAGGGGACAATGAGCAGTTCTTC
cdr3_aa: CASRRVGGDNEQFF

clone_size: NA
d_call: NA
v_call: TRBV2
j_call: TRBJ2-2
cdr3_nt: TGTGCCAGCAGAGCCGACAGGAGGTGGGCCACCGGGGAGCTGTTTTTT
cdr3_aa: CASRADRRWATGELFF

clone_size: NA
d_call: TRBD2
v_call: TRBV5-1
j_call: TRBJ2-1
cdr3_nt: TGCGCCAGCAGCTCCGGGACTAGCGGTAGCTCCTACAATGAGCAGTTCTTC
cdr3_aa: CASSSGTSGSSYNEQFF

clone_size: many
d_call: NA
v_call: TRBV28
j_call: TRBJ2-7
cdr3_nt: TGTGCCAGCAGCGCCCGGGACAAGAACTACGAGCAGTACTTC
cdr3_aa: CASSARDKNYEQYF

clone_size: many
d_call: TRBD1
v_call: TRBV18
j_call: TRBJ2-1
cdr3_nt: TGTGCCAGCTCACCCACGTCAGGGGGCAAAAATGAGCAGTTCTTC
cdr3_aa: CASSPTSGGKNEQFF

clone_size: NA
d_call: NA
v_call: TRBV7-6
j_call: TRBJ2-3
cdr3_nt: TGTGCCAGCAGCTTAGCTCTCCCGGGCACAGATACGCAGTATTTT
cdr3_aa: CASSLALPGTDTQYF

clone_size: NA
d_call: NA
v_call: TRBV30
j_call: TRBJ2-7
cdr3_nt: TGTGCCTGGAGTGTACTGGGACCCCGGGGGCACGAGCAGTACTTC
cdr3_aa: CAWSVLGPRGHEQYF

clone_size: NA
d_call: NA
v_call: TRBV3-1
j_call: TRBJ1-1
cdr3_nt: TGTGCCAGCAGCCAAGAGAGGGGTAAAGCTTCCTTT
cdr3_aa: CASSQERGKASF

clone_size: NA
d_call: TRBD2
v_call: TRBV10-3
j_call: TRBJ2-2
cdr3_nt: TGTGCCATCAGGCGGGGACTAGCGGACACCGGGGAGCTGTTTTTT
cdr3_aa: CAIRRGLADTGELFF

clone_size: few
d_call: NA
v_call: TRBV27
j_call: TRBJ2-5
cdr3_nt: TGTGCCAGCAGTTTATCGGTTCGGGCCGAGACCCAGTACTTC
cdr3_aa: CASSLSVRAETQYF

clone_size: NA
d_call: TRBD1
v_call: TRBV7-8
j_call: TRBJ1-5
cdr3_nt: TGTGCCAGCAGCTTAGCGGGACAGGGGGATCAGCCCCAGCATTTT
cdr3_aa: CASSLAGQGDQPQHF

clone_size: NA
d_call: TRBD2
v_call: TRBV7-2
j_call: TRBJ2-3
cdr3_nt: TGTGCCAGTGGTCCAGCGGGAGTCCCAGATACGCAGTATTTT
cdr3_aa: CASGPAGVPDTQYF

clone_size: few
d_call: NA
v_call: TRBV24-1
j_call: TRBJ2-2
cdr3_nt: TGTGCCACCAGTGATTCGCAAGGGGGTAGCACCGGGGAGCTGTTTTTT
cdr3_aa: CATSDSQGGSTGELFF

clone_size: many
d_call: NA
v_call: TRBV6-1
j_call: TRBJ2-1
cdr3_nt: TGTGCCAGCAGGACAGGACTGTACAATGAGCAGTTCTTC
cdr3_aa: CASRTGLYNEQFF

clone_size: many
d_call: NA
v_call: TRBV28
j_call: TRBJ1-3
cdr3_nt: TGTGCCAGCAGTTGGGCAGGGATCGAAACTGGAAACACCATATATTTT
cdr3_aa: CASSWAGIETGNTIYF

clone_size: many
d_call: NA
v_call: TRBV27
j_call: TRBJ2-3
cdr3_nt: TGTGCCAGCAGTCCCGGGAGCTTCACAGATACGCAGTATTTT
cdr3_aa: CASSPGSFTDTQYF

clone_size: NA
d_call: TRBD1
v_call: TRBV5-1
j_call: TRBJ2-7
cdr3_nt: TGCGCCAGCAGCTTCCTCCCGGGACAGTCCACCTACGAGCAGTACTTC
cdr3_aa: CASSFLPGQSTYEQYF

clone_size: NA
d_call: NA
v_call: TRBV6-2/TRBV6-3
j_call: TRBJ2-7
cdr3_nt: TGTGCCAGCAGTGGAAGTCTAGATACCTACGAGCAGTACTTC
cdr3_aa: CASSGSLDTYEQYF

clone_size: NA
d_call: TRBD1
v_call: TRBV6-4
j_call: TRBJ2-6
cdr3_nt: TGTGCCAGCATGGGGATGGGACAGGGGGAATCTGGGGCCAACGTCCTGACTTTC
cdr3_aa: CASMGMGQGESGANVLTF

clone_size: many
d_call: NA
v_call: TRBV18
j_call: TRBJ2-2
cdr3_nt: TGTGCCAGCTCACGGCCTAGCAGGAACACCGGGGAGCTGTTTTTT
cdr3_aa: CASSRPSRNTGELFF

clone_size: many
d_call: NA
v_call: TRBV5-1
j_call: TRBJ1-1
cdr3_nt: TGCGCCAGCAGCTCCCCGTCCCGGACTGAAGCTTTCTTT
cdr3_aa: CASSSPSRTEAFF

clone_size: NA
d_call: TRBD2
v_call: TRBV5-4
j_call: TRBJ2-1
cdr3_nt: TGTGCCAGCAGCCCCGGGACTAGCCCTAACCCGCTATACAATGAGCAGTTCTTC
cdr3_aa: CASSPGTSPNPLYNEQFF

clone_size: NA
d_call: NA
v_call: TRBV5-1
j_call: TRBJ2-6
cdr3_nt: TGCGCCAGCAGCGCGGTTCTCTCTGGGGCCAACGTCCTGACTTTC
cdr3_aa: CASSAVLSGANVLTF

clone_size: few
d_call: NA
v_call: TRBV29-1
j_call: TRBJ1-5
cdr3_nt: TGCAGCTCCGGGGACACACATCAGCCCCAGCATTTT
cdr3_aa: CSSGDTHQPQHF

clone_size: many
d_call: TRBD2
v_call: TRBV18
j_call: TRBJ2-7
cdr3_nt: TGTGCCAGCTCACCTGGGACTAGCAGGCAGCAACAGCAGTACTTC
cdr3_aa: CASSPGTSRQQQQYF

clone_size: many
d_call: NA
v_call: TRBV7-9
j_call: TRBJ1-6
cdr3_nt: TGTGCCAGCACCCAGGGGTTAAGCAATTCACCCCTCCACTTT
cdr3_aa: CASTQGLSNSPLHF

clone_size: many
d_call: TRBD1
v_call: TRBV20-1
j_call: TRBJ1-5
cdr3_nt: TGCAGTGCTAGCGGGACAGGGAAACCTAAAGGCAATCAGCCCCAGCATTTT
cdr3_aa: CSASGTGKPKGNQPQHF